These 9 T cell receptor beta chains were all obtained from the same sample, sequenced in a study of cytomegalovirus exposure and HLA in healthy donors. This table comes from immunoSEQ multiplex PCR, and its TCRdb copy is limited to in-frame clones, with some not included. The profile shows around 130,000 clones, about 90% of them singletons. What was sequenced was PBMCs. The receptor source for this set is a man under 40 in good health and CMV-seronegative.

The chain is built from TRBV29-1 and TRBJ2-1; maybe TRBD2 (6 bases). CDR3 size: 8 residues. Germline CDR1 SQVTM, CDR2 ANQGSEA. V lost 6 bases to trimming and J lost 12 bases, with 6 bases between them. The CDR3 reads CSVRGQFF. CDR3 sequence (DNA): TGCAGCGTGCGGGGGCAGTTCTTC.

The chain is built from TRBV19 and TRBJ1-6; no definite D call. Per the germline V gene, CDR1 is LNHDA and CDR2 is SQIVND (reference sequence). The CDR3 spans 14 residues. Between the trimmed V and J ends, which lost 7 bases and 0 bases, there was a span of 7 bases. CDR3 in amino acids: CASTWSSYNSPLHF. The CDR3 nucleotides read TGTGCCAGTACCTGGAGCTCCTATAATTCACCCCTCCACTTT. Looking up the rest from reference TRBV19 and TRBJ1-6 gives the full variable domain: DGGITQSPKYLFRKEGQNVTLSCEQNLNHDAMYWYRQDPGQGLRLIYYSQIVNDFQKGDIAEGYSVSREKKESFPLTVTSAQKNPTAFYLCASTWSSYNSPLHFGNGTRLTVT.

The chain combines TRBV18 with TRBJ2-5; the D gene is possibly TRBD2 (5 bases). Germline lookup yields CDR1 KGHSH and CDR2 LQKENI. The V and J ends lost 3 bases and 4 bases respectively, with 18 bases between them. The CDR3 sequence is 16 residues long. The CDR3 DNA follows: TGTGCCAGCTCACCCCCGGAGATGAGGGTCATAGAGACCCAGTACTTC. It codes for CASSPPEMRVIETQYF. Full variable domain (missing parts from reference TRBV18 and TRBJ2-5): NAGVMQNPRHLVRRRGQEARLRCSPMKGHSHVYWYRQLPEEGLKFMVYLQKENIIDESGMPKERFSAEFPKEGPSILRIQQVVRGDSAAYFCASSPPEMRVIETQYFGPGTRLLVL.

The chain links TRBV2 to TRBJ2-3; 7 bases are a match to TRBD1. Germline V CDR1 and CDR2: SNHLY, FYNNEI. The CDR3 is made up of 14 amino acids. With 7 bases clipped from V and 3 bases from J, the junction kept 7 bases outside the gene matches. The CDR3: CASKGGKGTDTQYF. DNA for the CDR3: TGTGCCAGCAAAGGGGGCAAAGGGACAGATACGCAGTATTTT.

V gene TRBV28 combines with J gene TRBJ1-5; tentatively, D is TRBD1 (6 bases). The V end was cut by 2 bases, the J end by 1 base, with 18 bases between. The CDR3 is made up of 18 amino acids. Germline V gives CDR1 MDHEN, CDR2 SYDVKM. CDR3 residues: CASSLISFLGQSNQPQHF. DNA for the CDR3: TGTGCCAGCAGTTTAATAAGTTTCCTTGGACAGAGCAATCAGCCCCAGCATTTT.

This chain links TRBV5-5 with TRBJ2-7, with a tentative D call TRBD2 (6 bases). V was cut by 1 base and J by 5 bases, with 13 bases left in between. Germline CDR1 reads SGHKS; CDR2 reads YYEKEE (reference sequence). The CDR3 is 14 residues long. The CDR3 here is CASSLYGGMDEQYF. The DNA for the CDR3 is TGTGCCAGCAGCTTGTATGGGGGGATGGACGAGCAGTACTTC.

The chain has TRBV5-6 and TRBJ2-1, with TRBD2 matching over 10 bases. This CDR3 contains 14 residues. Germline V gives CDR1 SGHDT, CDR2 YYEEEE. The V and J ends lost 4 bases and 7 bases, in that order; junction bases with no gene match: 5. DNA of the CDR3: TGTGCCAGCAGCATAGCGGGGGGTAAGAATGAGCAGTTCTTC. Protein product: CASSIAGGKNEQFF.

This chain links TRBV7-9 with TRBJ2-3, with unresolved D. The CDR3 consists of 15 residues. Germline CDR1 and CDR2: SEHNR and FQNEAQ (reference sequence). Trimming took off 1 base at V and 1 base at J, with 9 bases between the two ends. The CDR3 bases are TGTGCCAGCAGCTTAGTGTCGGTTGGCACAGATACGCAGTATTTT. Protein sequence: CASSLVSVGTDTQYF. Full variable domain (remainder filled in from reference TRBV7-9 and TRBJ2-3): DTGVSQNPRHKITKRGQNVTFRCDPISEHNRLYWYRQTLGQGPEFLTYFQNEAQLEKSRLLSDRFSAERPKGSFSTLEIQRTEQGDSAMYLCASSLVSVGTDTQYFGPGTRLTVL.

The gene calls are TRBV5-6 and TRBJ2-1; D is perhaps TRBD2 (6 bases). Germline loops: CDR1 SGHDT, CDR2 YYEEEE. V was shortened by 4 bases and J by 4 bases, with 27 bases between the two germline ends. This CDR3 spans 19 amino acids. The CDR3 here is CASSGRIGLAQPSYNEQFF. In DNA form, the CDR3 reads TGTGCCAGCAGCGGGAGGATAGGGCTAGCACAACCCTCTTACAATGAGCAGTTCTTC.